The 13 T cell receptor beta chains given below trace back to one sample, sequenced in a study of control samples from healthy donors and cancer patients. TCRdb keeps only in-frame clones here, not all; method: immunoSEQ multiplex PCR. Here the sample spans some 100,000 clones, around nine tenths being singletons. The source material was blood. Receptors originate from a young man in good health.

The genes are TRBV30 and TRBJ1-1; D uncertain. CDR3 length: 13 amino acids. CDR1 and CDR2 (germline): GTSNPN, SVGIG (reference sequence). V lost 0 bases and J lost 0, with 5 bases in between. The CDR3 DNA reads TGTGCCTGGAGTGTCGGCCTGAACACTGAAGCTTTCTTT. This codes for CAWSVGLNTEAFF.

The chain couples TRBV28 to TRBJ2-7; the D gene is possibly TRBD2 (6 bases). Trimming shortened V by 4 bases and J by 0 bases, and 16 bases separated the two germline ends. The germline gives CDR1 MDHEN, CDR2 SYDVKM. CDR3 length: 16 residues. The CDR3 is CASSSPGTAYSYEQYF. As DNA, the CDR3 is TGTGCCAGCAGTTCCCCCGGGACTGCATACTCCTACGAGCAGTACTTC.

The sample holds a few counts of this clone. The J gene is TRBJ2-7, the V gene TRBV19, with D perhaps TRBD2 (6 bases). Trimming pared 8 bases from V and 3 bases from J, leaving 14 bases between. Germline values: CDR1 LNHDA, CDR2 SQIVND (reference sequence). This CDR3 is 13 amino acids long. As DNA, the CDR3 is TGTGCCAGTTCGCGGGATGGAATCTACGAGCAGTACTTC. Amino acid sequence: CASSRDGIYEQYF.

The gene calls are TRBV30 and TRBJ1-5; weak D call: TRBD1 (5 bases). The germline CDR1 and CDR2 sequences are GTSNPN and SVGIG (reference sequence). V was trimmed by 4 bases and J by 5 bases, leaving 12 bases between them. The CDR3 has 13 residues. The CDR3 protein is CAWTPGADQPQHF. The CDR3 DNA reads TGTGCCTGGACCCCCGGGGCTGATCAGCCCCAGCATTTT. The full variable domain, its missing parts supplied by reference TRBV30 and TRBJ1-5, is SQTIHQWPATLVQPVGSPLSLECTVEGTSNPNLYWYRQAAGRGLQLLFYSVGIGQISSEVPQNLSASRPQDRQFILSSKKLLLSDSGFYLCAWTPGADQPQHFGDGTRLSIL.

The chain combines TRBV2 with TRBJ2-7; D may correspond to TRBD1 or TRBD2 (5 bases each). Germline assignment: CDR1 SNHLY and CDR2 FYNNEI. Trimming shortened V by 4 bases and J by 7 bases, and 5 bases separated the two germline ends. The CDR3 is made up of 10 amino acids. CDR3 bases: TGTGCCAGCAGTGGGGGGGAGCAGTACTTC. Its translation is CASSGGEQYF.

This clone was detected only a few times. The V and J genes are TRBV19 and TRBJ1-6, with unresolved D. This CDR3 has 14 residues. Germline CDR1 reads LNHDA; CDR2 reads SQIVND (reference sequence). The V and J ends lost 6 bases and 0 bases respectively, with 6 bases between them. The CDR3 nucleotides read TGTGCCAGTAGGTGGAGCTCCTATAATTCACCCCTCCACTTT. Encoded protein: CASRWSSYNSPLHF.

The V call is TRBV4-2, the J call TRBJ2-5, with 9 bases lining up with TRBD2. This CDR3 comprises 19 residues. The germline V gene has CDR1 LGHNA and CDR2 YNFKEQ. V shed 1 base, J shed 3 bases, and the junction held 15 bases outside the gene matches. For the CDR3, the DNA is TGTGCCAGCAGCCAAGCGGGAGTTAGCGGGAGTTTCGTTAAAGAGACCCAGTACTTC. This gives the protein CASSQAGVSGSFVKETQYF.

The chain carries TRBV5-5 and TRBJ2-5; D could derive from TRBD1 or TRBD2 (5 bases each). The V end lost 2 bases, the J end lost 5 bases, and 19 bases lay between the germline ends. The CDR3 runs to 16 residues. Germline-derived CDR1 and CDR2 are SGHKS and YYEKEE (reference sequence). CDR3 coding DNA: TGTGCCAGCAGCTTCGGGACGGGAATCCTTGGGGAGACCCAGTACTTC. Translating gives CASSFGTGILGETQYF.

V and J are TRBV10-3 and TRBJ2-2; 10 nucleotides line up with TRBD1. The V gene end was trimmed by 1 base and the J gene end by 1 base; junction bases not matched to a gene: 3. CDR3 length: 17 amino acids. Germline-derived CDR1 and CDR2 are ENHRY and SYGVKD. The CDR3 bases are TGTGCCATCAGTGAGTTGGGACAGGGGTTGAACACCGGGGAGCTGTTTTTT. Translating it yields CAISELGQGLNTGELFF.

A single count supports this clone. The J gene is TRBJ2-7, the V gene TRBV28; the D gene could be TRBD1 or TRBD2 (6 bases each). With 5 bases removed from V and 2 bases from J, the gap between germline ends came to 13 bases. The CDR3 is made up of 14 amino acids. Germline CDR1 reads MDHEN; CDR2 reads SYDVKM. This chain's CDR3 is CASSLEGVPYEQYF. For the CDR3, the DNA is TGTGCCAGCAGTCTGGAGGGGGTTCCCTACGAGCAGTACTTC.

The table lists this clone with a count of one. This sequence joins TRBV7-2 and TRBJ1-1, with 7 bases that match TRBD1. With 5 bases clipped from V and 6 bases from J, the junction kept 6 bases outside the gene matches. Germline V gene data show CDR1 as SGHTA and CDR2 as FQGNSA. The length of the CDR3 is 13 residues. CDR3 residues: CASSLARGPEAFF. The CDR3 DNA reads as TGTGCCAGCAGCCTGGCGAGGGGGCCTGAAGCTTTCTTT.

The gene calls are TRBV12-3 or TRBV12-4 and TRBJ1-2; possible D gene TRBD1, 6 bases. The V gene lost 5 bases and the J gene lost 2 bases, with 9 bases spanning the gap. The CDR3 is 13 amino acids. CDR3 nucleotides: TGTGCCAGCAGTAATACAGGGAACTATGGCTACACCTTC. This sequence encodes CASSNTGNYGYTF.

CDR3 loop: CASSVARSMGGASGNTIYF. The CDR3 coding sequence is TGTGCCAGCAGCGTAGCTCGGAGCATGGGGGGGGCCTCTGGAAACACCATATATTTT. The rearrangement links TRBV9 to TRBJ1-3; D may be TRBD1 (6 bases). V lost 0 bases and J lost 0, with 19 bases in between. There are 19 residues in the CDR3. CDR1 and CDR2 (germline): SGDLS, YYNGEE.